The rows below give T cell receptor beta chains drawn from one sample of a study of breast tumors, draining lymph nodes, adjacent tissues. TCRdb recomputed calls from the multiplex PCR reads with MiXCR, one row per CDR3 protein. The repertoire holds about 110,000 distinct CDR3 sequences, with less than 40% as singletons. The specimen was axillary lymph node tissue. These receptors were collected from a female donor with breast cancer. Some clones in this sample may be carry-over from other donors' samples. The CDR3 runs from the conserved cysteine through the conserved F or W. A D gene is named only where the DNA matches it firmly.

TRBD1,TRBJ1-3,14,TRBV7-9,CASSPGGSGNTIYF
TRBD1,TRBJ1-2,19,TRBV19,CASSFVPRDRGYGSYGYTF
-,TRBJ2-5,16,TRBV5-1,CASSLRGWVAQETQYF
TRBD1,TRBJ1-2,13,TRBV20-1,CSARGTGDYGYTF
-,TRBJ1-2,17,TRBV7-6,CASSLDGGRIQIDGYTF
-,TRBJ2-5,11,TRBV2,CASSEVETQYF
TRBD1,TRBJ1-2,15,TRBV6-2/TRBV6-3,CASSRGQGLSYGYTF
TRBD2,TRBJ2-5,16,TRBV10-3,CAISECTTGTRAAQYF
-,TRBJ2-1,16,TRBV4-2,CASSQDGVSSYNEQFF
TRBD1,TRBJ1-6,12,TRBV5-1,CASGTGNSPLHF
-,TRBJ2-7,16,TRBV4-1,CASSQDGGGGSYEQYF
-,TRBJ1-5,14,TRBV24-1,CATRGHDSNQPQHF
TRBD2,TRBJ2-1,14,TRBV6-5,CASRRLAGNNEQFF
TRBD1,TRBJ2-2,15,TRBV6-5,CASTPGQPNTGELFF